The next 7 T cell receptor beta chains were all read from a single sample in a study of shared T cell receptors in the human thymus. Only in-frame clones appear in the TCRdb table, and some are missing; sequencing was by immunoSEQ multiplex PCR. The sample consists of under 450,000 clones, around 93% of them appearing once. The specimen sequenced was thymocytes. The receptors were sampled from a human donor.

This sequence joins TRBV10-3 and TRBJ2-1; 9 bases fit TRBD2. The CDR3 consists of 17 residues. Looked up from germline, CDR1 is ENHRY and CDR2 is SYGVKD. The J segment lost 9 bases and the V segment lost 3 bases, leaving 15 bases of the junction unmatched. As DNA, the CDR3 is TGTGCCATCAGTGATAGGGCTAGCGGGACCGAGGGGGGTGAGCAGTTCTTC. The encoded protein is CAISDRASGTEGGEQFF.

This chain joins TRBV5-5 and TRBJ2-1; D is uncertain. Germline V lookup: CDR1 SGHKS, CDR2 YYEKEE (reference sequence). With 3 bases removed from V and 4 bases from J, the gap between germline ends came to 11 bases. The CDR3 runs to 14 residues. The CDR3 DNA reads TGTGCCAGCAGCTGGCGACTCCCTTACAATGAGCAGTTCTTC. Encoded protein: CASSWRLPYNEQFF.

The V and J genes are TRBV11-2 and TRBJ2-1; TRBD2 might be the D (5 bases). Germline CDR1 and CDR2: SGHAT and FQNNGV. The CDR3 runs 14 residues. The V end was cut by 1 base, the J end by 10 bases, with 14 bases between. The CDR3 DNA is TGTGCCAGCAGCTTAGTAGTAGCGTGGTGGGAGCAGTTCTTC. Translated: CASSLVVAWWEQFF.

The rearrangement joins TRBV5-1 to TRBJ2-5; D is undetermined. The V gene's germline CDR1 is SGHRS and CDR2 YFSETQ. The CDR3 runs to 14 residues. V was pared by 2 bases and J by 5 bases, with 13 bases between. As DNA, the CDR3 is TGCGCCAGCAGCTTTAGACCGCCATACGAGACCCAGTACTTC. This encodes CASSFRPPYETQYF.

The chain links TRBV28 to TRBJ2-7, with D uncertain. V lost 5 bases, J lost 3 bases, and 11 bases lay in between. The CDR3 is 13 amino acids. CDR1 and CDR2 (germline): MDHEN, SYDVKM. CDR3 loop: CASSELGHYEQYF. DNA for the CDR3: TGTGCCAGCAGTGAGCTCGGCCACTACGAGCAGTACTTC.

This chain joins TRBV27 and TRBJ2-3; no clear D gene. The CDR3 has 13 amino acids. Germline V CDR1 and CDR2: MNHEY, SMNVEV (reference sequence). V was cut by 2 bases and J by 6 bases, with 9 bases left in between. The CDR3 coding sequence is TGTGCCAGCAGTTTACTGGTTTTGGATACGCAGTATTTT. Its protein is CASSLLVLDTQYF.

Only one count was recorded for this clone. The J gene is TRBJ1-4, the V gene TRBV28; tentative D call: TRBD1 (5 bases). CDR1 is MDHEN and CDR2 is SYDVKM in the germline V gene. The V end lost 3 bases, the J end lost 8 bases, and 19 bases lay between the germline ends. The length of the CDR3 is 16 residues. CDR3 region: CASSFDRAGPVEKLFF. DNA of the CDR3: TGTGCCAGCAGTTTTGATAGGGCAGGGCCTGTCGAAAAACTGTTTTTT.